A selection of T cell receptor beta chains follows, all from one sample in a study of regulatory T cells in long-lasting Graves disease. Each CDR3 protein is one row after TCRdb ran MiXCR on the multiplex PCR reads. The table includes about 430,000 distinct CDR3 sequences, roughly 21% detected once. This specimen consisted of peripheral blood mononuclear cells (PBMCs), obtained when the disease was refractory, from a patient treated with antithyroid drugs. These TCRs come from a female donor with Graves disease. Each CDR3 is given with its conserved first and last residue. The D gene is left open where the match is weak. Clone size appears in some rows only: once, few, many, or a class for an expanded clone.

j_call,clone_size,d_call,v_call,cdr3_aa,cdr3_nt
TRBJ1-2,few,-,TRBV6-5,CASSYGGRGYGYTF,TGTGCCAGCAGTTACGGGGGGCGCGGCTATGGCTACACCTTC
TRBJ2-7,many,-,TRBV2,CASYREKEYF,TGTGCCAGCTACAGGGAAAAGGAGTACTTC
TRBJ2-7,many,-,TRBV28,CASCSFVGAQYEQYF,TGTGCCAGCTGTTCGTTCGTTGGGGCTCAGTACGAGCAGTACTTC
TRBJ2-3,-,-,TRBV20-1,CSAMIAVRADTDTQYF,TGCAGTGCTATGATAGCGGTGAGGGCCGACACAGATACGCAGTATTTT
TRBJ2-7,few,TRBD2,TRBV27,CASSSYSQSGRGVEQYF,TGTGCCAGCAGTTCATATTCCCAAAGCGGGAGGGGGGTCGAGCAGTACTTC
TRBJ1-2,many,-,TRBV6-2/TRBV6-3,CASSYRGTLNGYTF,TGTGCCAGCAGTTACAGGGGGACACTCAATGGCTACACCTTC
TRBJ2-7,many,-,TRBV6-1,CASSEGFWTTSYEQYF,TGTGCCAGCAGTGAAGGTTTCTGGACCACCTCCTACGAGCAGTACTTC
TRBJ1-1,-,-,TRBV30,CAWRTGTLNTEAFF,TGTGCCTGGAGGACCGGGACACTGAACACTGAAGCTTTCTTT
TRBJ1-5,-,-,TRBV19,CASSKGRGGSNQPQHF,TGTGCCAGTAGTAAGGGGAGAGGAGGTAGCAATCAGCCCCAGCATTTT
TRBJ2-1,-,-,TRBV11-2,CASSLERSPYNEQFF,TGTGCCAGCAGCTTAGAACGAAGTCCCTACAATGAGCAGTTCTTC
TRBJ1-4,many,TRBD1,TRBV30,CAWSGDRVGEKLFF,TGTGCCTGGAGTGGGGACAGGGTCGGGGAAAAACTGTTTTTT
TRBJ2-5,many,TRBD2,TRBV20-1,CSAPRAGGNQETQYF,TGCAGTGCCCCGAGGGCGGGAGGGAACCAAGAGACCCAGTACTTC
TRBJ2-2,-,-,TRBV7-2,CASSQSRANTGELFF,TGTGCCAGCAGCCAGAGCAGGGCGAACACCGGGGAGCTGTTTTTT
TRBJ2-5,-,TRBD2,TRBV6-1,CASGGSSGKAAGTQYF,TGTGCCAGCGGCGGTTCGAGCGGGAAGGCTGCGGGGACCCAGTACTTC
TRBJ2-7,-,TRBD1,TRBV19,CASSRAGPGTASYEQYF,TGTGCCAGTAGTAGGGCAGGTCCCGGGACAGCTTCCTACGAGCAGTACTTC
TRBJ2-2,many,TRBD2,TRBV12-3/TRBV12-4,CASSWTSGDTGELFF,TGTGCCAGCAGTTGGACTAGCGGGGACACCGGGGAGCTGTTTTTT
TRBJ2-7,many,-,TRBV16,CASSPHGYEQYF,TGTGCCAGCAGCCCCCACGGCTACGAGCAGTACTTC
TRBJ2-1,few,TRBD2,TRBV6-1,CASSGSSGGWNEQFF,TGTGCCAGCAGTGGATCTAGCGGAGGTTGGAATGAGCAGTTCTTC
TRBJ2-7,many,-,TRBV27,CASSFKWGSYEQYF,TGTGCCAGCAGTTTTAAGTGGGGTTCCTACGAGCAGTACTTC
TRBJ2-4,many,TRBD1,TRBV7-2,CASSGTGGEMDIQYF,TGTGCCAGCAGCGGGACAGGGGGCGAGATGGACATTCAGTACTTC
TRBJ2-7,many,-,TRBV10-1,CASSEHGPYEQYF,TGCGCCAGCAGTGAGCATGGCCCTTACGAGCAGTACTTC
TRBJ2-1,-,-,TRBV2,CASGRKGGYNEQFF,TGTGCCAGCGGGCGGAAGGGCGGCTACAATGAGCAGTTCTTC
TRBJ1-2,few,-,TRBV4-1,CASSQDGLRGYTF,TGCGCCAGCAGCCAAGATGGCCTCCGGGGCTACACCTTC
TRBJ2-5,many,-,TRBV20-1,CSARRGEETQYF,TGCAGCGCGCGGAGGGGGGAAGAGACCCAGTACTTC
TRBJ2-1,few,-,TRBV28,CASSLPRNEQFF,TGTGCCAGCAGCCTCCCACGCAATGAGCAGTTCTTC
TRBJ1-5,many,-,TRBV12-3/TRBV12-4,CASRAGTEGNQPQHF,TGTGCCAGCAGAGCCGGGACGGAGGGCAATCAGCCCCAGCATTTT
TRBJ2-5,-,-,TRBV5-6,CASGFTWTDQETQYF,TGTGCCAGCGGATTCACTTGGACGGACCAAGAGACCCAGTACTTC
TRBJ2-7,few,TRBD1,TRBV20-1,CSVDYRGQSYEQYF,TGCAGTGTTGATTACAGGGGACAGAGCTACGAGCAGTACTTC
TRBJ2-7,many,-,TRBV27,CASSFVGGSEQYF,TGTGCCAGCAGTTTCGTAGGAGGGAGCGAGCAGTACTTC
TRBJ1-2,-,TRBD1,TRBV5-1,CASSRSRDSSLANYGYTF,TGCGCCAGCAGCCGAAGCCGGGACAGCTCCCTAGCTAACTATGGCTACACCTTC
TRBJ1-2,many,-,TRBV12-3/TRBV12-4,CASSYWGDYGYTF,TGTGCCAGCAGTTATTGGGGCGACTATGGCTACACCTTC
TRBJ1-1,many,-,TRBV3-1,CASSHSAEAFF,TGTGCCAGCAGCCATTCAGCTGAAGCTTTCTTT
TRBJ2-7,-,TRBD1,TRBV28,CASSLGTGGWYEQYF,TGTGCCAGCAGTTTAGGGACAGGGGGCTGGTACGAGCAGTACTTC
TRBJ2-5,many,-,TRBV18,CASSPQGTQETQYF,TGTGCCAGCAGCCCACAGGGAACCCAAGAGACCCAGTACTTC
TRBJ2-7,many,TRBD2,TRBV6-5,CASSYIREGEQYF,TGTGCCAGCAGTTACATCAGGGAGGGCGAGCAGTACTTC
TRBJ2-2,many,TRBD2,TRBV6-1,CASNLAGANTGELFF,TGTGCCAGCAATTTAGCGGGGGCGAACACCGGGGAGCTGTTTTTT
TRBJ1-2,few,-,TRBV18,CASSPRGDNYGYTF,TGTGCCAGCTCCCCTCGGGGGGATAACTATGGCTACACCTTC
TRBJ2-3,-,TRBD2,TRBV28,CASSFLGGGFSTDTQYF,TGTGCCAGCAGTTTCCTCGGGGGGGGCTTTAGCACAGATACGCAGTATTTT
TRBJ2-1,-,TRBD1,TRBV6-1,CASSRQGEQFF,TGTGCCAGCAGTCGACAGGGTGAGCAGTTCTTC
TRBJ2-7,-,TRBD1,TRBV4-2,CASSKDRIYEQYF,TGTGCCAGCAGCAAGGACAGGATCTACGAGCAGTACTTC
TRBJ1-1,-,-,TRBV30,CAWKDNSNTEAFF,TGTGCCTGGAAGGACAATTCGAACACTGAAGCTTTCTTT
TRBJ2-2,few,TRBD2,TRBV19,CASRRGLAGGANTGELFF,TGTGCCAGTAGAAGGGGGCTAGCGGGAGGCGCGAACACCGGGGAGCTGTTTTTT
TRBJ1-5,few,-,TRBV7-2,CASAAYSNQPQHF,TGTGCCAGCGCCGCATATAGCAATCAGCCCCAGCATTTT
TRBJ1-1,many,TRBD1,TRBV28,CASSIWTGLLWGTEAFF,TGTGCCAGCAGTATCTGGACAGGTCTACTTTGGGGCACTGAAGCTTTCTTT
TRBJ1-2,-,-,TRBV9,CASSVTGRGYTF,TGTGCCAGCAGCGTGACCGGGAGGGGCTACACCTTC
TRBJ1-2,many,-,TRBV6-1,CASSPGILGGYTF,TGTGCCAGCAGCCCCGGGATCCTGGGAGGCTACACCTTC
TRBJ2-7,many,-,TRBV28,CASSLSQGRSYEQYF,TGTGCCAGCAGTTTAAGTCAGGGACGATCCTACGAGCAGTACTTC
TRBJ2-2,few,-,TRBV29-1,CSVAGQSYIGELFF,TGCAGCGTAGCTGGACAGTCATATATCGGGGAGCTGTTTTTT
TRBJ1-1,-,-,TRBV28,CASSRWDYRDAEAFF,TGTGCCAGCAGTCGTTGGGACTACAGGGACGCTGAAGCTTTCTTT
TRBJ1-2,many,-,TRBV28,CASSGQSLNYGYTF,TGTGCCAGCAGTGGACAGAGCCTTAACTATGGCTACACCTTC
TRBJ2-5,few,TRBD1,TRBV10-3,CATAGTGGKETQYF,TGTGCCACCGCCGGGACAGGGGGTAAAGAGACCCAGTACTTC
TRBJ2-2,many,-,TRBV27,CASKKQLADTGELFF,TGTGCCAGCAAAAAACAGTTAGCGGACACCGGGGAGCTGTTTTTT
TRBJ2-3,-,-,TRBV12-5,CASAMTGADTQYF,TGTGCTAGTGCCATGACTGGGGCAGATACGCAGTATTTT
TRBJ1-1,-,TRBD1,TRBV20-1,CSAPSTAQGADTEAFF,TGCAGTGCTCCATCCACTGCCCAGGGGGCGGACACTGAAGCTTTCTTT
TRBJ2-2,few,-,TRBV14,CASSLLGGSSRRELFF,TGTGCCAGCAGCCTCCTTGGGGGGTCCTCCCGGCGGGAGCTGTTTTTT